These 28 T cell receptor beta chains were all obtained from the same sample, sequenced in a study of T cells in Graves' hyperthyroidism and ophthalmopathy. Amplification of TCR beta CDR3 regions was performed using RNA transcripts as template. First-round RT-PCR of the TCR CDR3 relied on the HTBI primer set. TCRdb recomputed calls from the multiplex PCR reads with MiXCR, one row per CDR3 protein. Of 37,000 or so distinct CDR3 sequences in the sample, 52% were seen once. Sequenced: blood. These receptors originate from a man between 35 and 55 years old with Graves' ophthalmopathy.

As to this clonotype: A read error may explain this, as a much larger clone is one base away. No conserved phenylalanine or tryptophan is present at the end of the CDR3, so a read error is the likely explanation. The CDR3 sequence is CAWSNDYSNQPQHV. Written as DNA, the CDR3 is TGTGCCTGGAGCAATGACTATAGCAATCAGCCCCAGCATGTT. V and J are TRBV30 and TRBJ1-5, with no clear D. This CDR3 comprises 14 residues. V dropped 3 bases and J dropped 0 bases, with 9 bases sitting between them. The germline gives CDR1 GTSNPN, CDR2 SVGIG (reference sequence).

This clonotype was observed a single time. The chain combines TRBV20-1 with TRBJ1-5, with D perhaps matching TRBD1 (5 bases). Trimming cost V 5 bases and J 9 bases, with 23 bases left between them. This CDR3 has 15 residues. Germline V gives CDR1 DFQATT, CDR2 SNEGSKA (reference sequence). Here the CDR3 reads CSAPRSQRGVGPQHF. Here the CDR3 DNA reads TGCAGTGCTCCGAGATCACAACGGGGCGTGGGGCCCCAGCATTTT.

The chain uses TRBV9 and TRBJ2-1, with 11 positions matching TRBD2. This CDR3 spans 17 amino acids. Germline CDR1 SGDLS, CDR2 YYNGEE. V gave up 0 bases and J gave up 4 bases; unmatched junction bases: 6. As DNA, the CDR3 is TGTGCCAGCAGCGTAGTCCCGACTAGCGGGGATTACAATGAGCAGTTCTTC. It codes for CASSVVPTSGDYNEQFF.

This clonotype was seen just once. A junction boundary mismatches the germline segment, possibly from a read error. The gene calls are TRBV29-1 and TRBJ2-7; 7 nucleotides align to TRBD1. Germline V CDR1 and CDR2: SQVTM, ANQGSEA. This CDR3 is 14 amino acids long. As DNA, the CDR3 is TGTAGCGTTTCTTTGACAGGGAGCTCCTACGAGCAGTACTTC. As protein: CSVSLTGSSYEQYF.

About this clonotype itself: Germline is not matched at one junction end, which may reflect a read error. The V call is TRBV4-1, the J call TRBJ1-1; D is unresolved. Germline CDR1 is MGHRA and CDR2 is YSYEKL. The CDR3 length is 14 residues. The CDR3 here is CASRQDWVSTEAFF. CDR3 bases: TGCGCCAGCAGGCAAGATTGGGTTAGCACTGAAGCTTTCTTT.

A single count supports this clonotype. The genes are TRBV20-1 and TRBJ2-1, with 9 positions matching TRBD2. From germline, CDR1 is DFQATT and CDR2 SNEGSKA (reference sequence). The CDR3 is 12 residues long. V lost 7 bases and J lost 10; bases outside the gene matches: 8. The CDR3 DNA is TGCAGTGGGGCGGGAGGGGAGAAAGAGCAGTTCTTC. Translating gives CSGAGGEKEQFF.

V usage is TRBV9 and J usage is TRBJ2-3, with D perhaps TRBD2 (7 bases). The CDR3 has 16 amino acids. Trimming left V 3 bases short and J 4 bases short, with 18 bases between. Germline-derived CDR1 and CDR2 are SGDLS and YYNGEE. Here the CDR3 reads CASSDGGGATADTQYF. The CDR3 nucleotides are TGTGCCAGCAGCGACGGAGGGGGGGCGACGGCAGATACGCAGTATTTT.

The V gene is TRBV7-8, the J gene TRBJ1-5, with 7 bases matching TRBD1. Germline-derived CDR1 and CDR2 are SGHVS and FQNEAQ. CDR3 size: 15 residues. V lost 1 base to trimming and J lost 2 bases; unmatched junction nucleotides: 2. CDR3 amino acids: CASSLVGTGNQPQHF. The CDR3 coding sequence is TGTGCCAGCAGCTTAGTAGGGACAGGCAATCAGCCCCAGCATTTT.

The J gene is TRBJ2-1, the V gene TRBV19; perhaps TRBD1 as D (7 bases). V dropped 6 bases and J dropped 5 bases, with 11 bases sitting between them. The CDR3 length is 13 residues. Looked up from germline, CDR1 is LNHDA and CDR2 is SQIVND (reference sequence). The CDR3 DNA reads TGTGCCAGTAGCCAGGGGGGCCACAATGAGCAGTTCTTC. Translating gives CASSQGGHNEQFF. Complete variable domain (other parts from reference TRBV19 and TRBJ2-1): DGGITQSPKYLFRKEGQNVTLSCEQNLNHDAMYWYRQDPGQGLRLIYYSQIVNDFQKGDIAEGYSVSREKKESFPLTVTSAQKNPTAFYLCASSQGGHNEQFFGPGTRLTVL.

The V gene is TRBV2, the J gene TRBJ2-6; 11 bases are a match to TRBD1. Germline trimming cut 4 bases from V and 4 bases from J; bases unmatched to any gene: 0. CDR1 SNHLY and CDR2 FYNNEI come from the germline V gene. The CDR3 is made up of 15 amino acids. This CDR3 is CASSGTGGGANVLTF. The CDR3 nucleotides are TGTGCCAGCAGTGGGACAGGGGGCGGGGCCAACGTCCTGACTTTC.

This clonotype was observed at least ten times. This chain links TRBV12-3 or TRBV12-4 with TRBJ1-1, with D maybe TRBD1 (6 bases). V lost 6 bases and J 2 bases, leaving 10 bases between the germline ends. There are 13 residues in the CDR3. CDR3 residues: CASSGQFNTEAFF. Here the CDR3 DNA reads TGTGCCAGCAGCGGACAGTTTAACACTGAAGCTTTCTTT.

V gene TRBV6-4 combines with J gene TRBJ2-5; tentative D call: TRBD2 (7 bases). The V and J ends lost 6 bases and 5 bases respectively, with 13 bases between them. Looked up from germline, CDR1 is MRHNA and CDR2 is SNTAGT. This CDR3 comprises 13 residues. CDR3 in DNA: TGTGCCAGCAGCGGGGGGCGTATGGAGACCCAGTACTTC. Residues: CASSGGRMETQYF.

CDR3 sequence reads: CASSLGQRKNTQGETQYF. CDR3 nucleotides: TGTGCCAGCAGCTTAGGCCAGCGCAAAAATACGCAGGGGGAGACCCAGTACTTC. The chain carries TRBV7-9 and TRBJ2-5; D perhaps matches TRBD1 (6 bases). Germline V CDR1 and CDR2: SEHNR, FQNEAQ (reference sequence). The CDR3 length is 18 residues. With 1 base removed from V and 5 bases from J, the gap between germline ends came to 23 bases.

This clonotype occurred many times. This chain links TRBV7-9 with TRBJ2-1; maybe TRBD1 (6 bases). This CDR3 region has 16 residues. The V end lost 5 bases, the J end lost 3 bases, and 17 bases lay between the germline ends. CDR1 is SEHNR and CDR2 is FQNEAQ in the germline V gene (reference sequence). CDR3 sequence reads: CASSRRGGPNYNEQFF. CDR3 DNA sequence: TGTGCCAGCAGCCGGAGAGGGGGACCGAACTACAATGAGCAGTTCTTC. The whole variable domain, remainder taken from reference TRBV7-9 and TRBJ2-1, is DTGVSQNPRHKITKRGQNVTFRCDPISEHNRLYWYRQTLGQGPEFLTYFQNEAQLEKSRLLSDRFSAERPKGSFSTLEIQRTEQGDSAMYLCASSRRGGPNYNEQFFGPGTRLTVL.

This chain links TRBV20-1 with TRBJ1-4; unclear D gene. From germline, CDR1 is DFQATT and CDR2 SNEGSKA (reference sequence). This CDR3 has 15 amino acids. V shed 2 bases and J shed 4 bases, with 14 bases lying between them. The CDR3 bases are TGCAGTGCTAGAACCAGAATGGGTAGTAATGAAAAACTGTTTTTT. Encoded protein: CSARTRMGSNEKLFF.

This clonotype rates as medium-sized (0.01 to 0.1%). This chain links TRBV9 with TRBJ2-7; 8 positions match TRBD1. V was clipped by 4 bases and J by 3 bases; unmatched bases: 9. In germline, CDR1 is SGDLS, CDR2 YYNGEE. The CDR3 loop spans 15 amino acids. CDR3 sequence (DNA): TGTGCCAGCAGCCCTTCCGGGGGACAGGACTACGAGCAGTACTTC. Translating it yields CASSPSGGQDYEQYF.

This clonotype was found many times. The chain has TRBV29-1 and TRBJ2-5, with D unclear. The CDR3 consists of 11 residues. The germline CDR1 and CDR2 sequences are SQVTM and ANQGSEA. V gave up 4 bases and J gave up 2 bases, with 5 bases separating them. The chain's CDR3 is CSVGVQETQYF. In nucleotides, the CDR3 is TGCAGCGTTGGGGTGCAAGAGACCCAGTACTTC.

This clonotype was detected ten times or more. The genes are TRBV27 and TRBJ2-3; a weak D match, TRBD2 (5 bases). Germline loops: CDR1 MNHEY, CDR2 SMNVEV (reference sequence). V lost 5 bases and J lost 6, with 15 bases in between. This CDR3 is built from 14 residues. This chain's CDR3 is CASSAGPSRDTQYF. CDR3 bases: TGTGCCAGCAGTGCGGGCCCCTCCAGGGATACGCAGTATTTT.

This chain links TRBV7-2 with TRBJ1-3, with D unclear. Germline V gene sequence: CDR1 SGHTA, CDR2 FQGNSA. V shed 0 bases and J shed 7 bases, with 7 bases lying between them. This CDR3 region has 13 residues. The DNA of the CDR3 is TGTGCCAGCAGCTTAGCCGTAGGGAACACCATATATTTT. As protein: CASSLAVGNTIYF. The full variable domain, rest sourced from reference TRBV7-2 and TRBJ1-3, is GAGVSQSPSNKVTEKGKDVELRCDPISGHTALYWYRQSLGQGLEFLIYFQGNSAPDKSGLPSDRFSAERTGGSVSTLTIQRTQQEDSAVYLCASSLAVGNTIYFGEGSWLTVV.

At least ten counts were recorded for this clonotype. The gene calls are TRBV7-2 and TRBJ2-1; 11 nucleotides agree with TRBD2. In germline, CDR1 is SGHTA, CDR2 FQGNSA. This CDR3 is 14 amino acids long. V was clipped by 5 bases and J by 9 bases; unmatched bases: 6. The CDR3 spells CASSISGGAFEQFF. As DNA, the CDR3 is TGTGCCAGCAGCATTAGCGGGGGGGCCTTTGAGCAGTTCTTC. Filled out from reference TRBV7-2 and TRBJ2-1, the complete variable domain reads GAGVSQSPSNKVTEKGKDVELRCDPISGHTALYWYRQSLGQGLEFLIYFQGNSAPDKSGLPSDRFSAERTGGSVSTLTIQRTQQEDSAVYLCASSISGGAFEQFFGPGTRLTVL.

Worth noting for this clonotype: At one boundary the junction diverges from the germline segment, which might be a read error. The J gene is TRBJ1-1, the V gene TRBV7-6; no clear D. This CDR3 has 17 amino acids. From germline, CDR1 is SGHVS and CDR2 FNYEAQ. CDR3 nucleotides: TGCGCCAGCAGCTTCTTTATGACGGGATCGAGGAACACTGAAGCTTTCTTT. It translates to CASSFFMTGSRNTEAFF.

The V call is TRBV20-1, the J call TRBJ1-5; 7 bases fit TRBD1. With V trimmed by 6 bases and J by 14 bases, 7 bases remained unmatched. The length of the CDR3 is 10 residues. Germline CDR1 reads DFQATT; CDR2 reads SNEGSKA (reference sequence). As DNA, the CDR3 is TGCAGTGCCGAGGGACAGACCGAGCATTTT. Translating it yields CSAEGQTEHF.

Ten or more counts support this clonotype. This chain uses TRBV5-6 with TRBJ2-7; D is perhaps TRBD2 (6 bases). Germline assignment: CDR1 SGHDT and CDR2 YYEEEE. V was shortened by 4 bases and J by 4 bases, with 18 bases between the two germline ends. This CDR3 has 15 amino acids. The CDR3 loop reads CASSPSGVASYEQYF. The CDR3 DNA is TGTGCCAGCAGCCCATCGGGGGTAGCGTCTTACGAGCAGTACTTC.

CDR3 amino acids: CASCASWGRDEQFF. CDR3 nucleotide sequence: TGTGCCAGCTGTGCGTCATGGGGACGCGATGAGCAGTTCTTC. J is TRBJ2-1 and V is TRBV6-4; D possibly matches TRBD1 or TRBD2 (5 bases each). This CDR3 is 14 amino acids long. CDR1 and CDR2 (germline): MRHNA, SNTAGT. The V end lost 8 bases, the J end lost 8 bases, and 19 bases lay between the germline ends.

The rearrangement joins TRBV6-4 to TRBJ2-7, with D perhaps being TRBD1 or TRBD2 (6 bases each). CDR1 is MRHNA, CDR2 SNTAGT, per germline. The CDR3 runs to 14 residues. V lost 6 bases to trimming and J lost 6 bases, with 18 bases between them. The CDR3 here is CASRAGVTSFEQYF. The CDR3 DNA is TGTGCCAGCAGAGCAGGGGTCACTAGCTTCGAGCAGTACTTC.

The V and J genes are TRBV7-8 and TRBJ2-1; 11 bases align to TRBD2. The CDR3 spans 16 residues. The germline V gene has CDR1 SGHVS and CDR2 FQNEAQ. The trim removed 0 bases at V and 4 bases at J, leaving 2 bases unmatched. The CDR3 loop is CASSLAPSGGYNEQFF. The CDR3 DNA reads TGTGCCAGCAGCTTAGCGCCTAGCGGGGGGTACAATGAGCAGTTCTTC.

This sequence joins TRBV19 and TRBJ1-3; the match to TRBD1 covers 11 bases. Germline values: CDR1 LNHDA, CDR2 SQIVND (reference sequence). CDR3 length: 14 amino acids. CDR3 region: CGTGQGAYGNTIYF. CDR3 nucleotides: TGTGGCACTGGACAGGGGGCTTATGGAAACACCATATATTTT.

This clonotype was counted at least ten times. This chain uses TRBV12-3 or TRBV12-4 with TRBJ2-7; weak D call: TRBD2 (5 bases). Between the trimmed V and J ends, which lost 3 bases and 8 bases, there was a span of 11 bases. This CDR3 is built from 12 residues. The CDR3 reads CASSLTNLQQYF. The CDR3 nucleotides are TGTGCCAGCAGTTTGACTAACTTACAGCAGTACTTC.